These 17 T cell receptor beta chains came from one sample sequenced in a study of shared clonotypes between healthy human individuals. Repertoires were generated with immunoSEQ multiplex PCR, while TCRdb's copy carries only in-frame clones and drops some. Of approximately 2,000,000 clones listed, 85% to 95% were seen once; the top ten hold 0.3% to 0.45%. Sample: naive CD4+ T cells from PBMCs. This sample's subset: CD45RA+ positively selected. These receptors all stem from a man younger than 30 in good health. Some clones in this sample may be carry-over from other donors' samples.

The CDR3 is CASSIPEGTNEQYF. The CDR3 region has the DNA TGTGCCAGTAGTATCCCCGAGGGGACGAACGAGCAGTACTTC. This sequence joins TRBV19 and TRBJ2-7; D is possibly TRBD1 or TRBD2 (5 bases each). Deletions cut 3 bases from V and 5 bases from J, with 14 bases between. Germline lookup yields CDR1 LNHDA and CDR2 SQIVND (reference sequence). This CDR3 spans 14 amino acids.

This chain links TRBV5-1 with TRBJ2-5, with a possible D match to TRBD2 (5 bases). V shed 2 bases and J shed 1 base, with 9 bases lying between them. Per the germline V gene, CDR1 is SGHRS and CDR2 is YFSETQ. CDR3 length: 14 amino acids. For the CDR3, the DNA is TGCGCCAGCAGCTTTAGCCGGGGCCAAGAGACCCAGTACTTC. The encoded protein is CASSFSRGQETQYF.

The chain couples TRBV18 to TRBJ1-3; a weak D match, TRBD1 (6 bases). CDR3 size: 17 residues. The ends were cut back, 6 bases at V and 1 base at J, with 19 bases in the middle. Germline-derived CDR1 and CDR2 are KGHSH and LQKENI. In DNA, the CDR3 is TGTGCCAGCTCCCCTTTTGGACAGCCTCCGTCTGGAAACACCATATATTTT. This codes for CASSPFGQPPSGNTIYF.

This clone was observed a handful of times. This chain joins TRBV29-1 and TRBJ1-1; D not resolved. V lost 1 base and J lost 11, with 17 bases in between. Germline CDR1 reads SQVTM; CDR2 reads ANQGSEA. The CDR3 is made up of 13 amino acids. The CDR3 region has the DNA TGCAGCGTTGAAGGAATTGTTAGCCCGAGGGCTTTCTTT. As protein: CSVEGIVSPRAFF.

This chain joins TRBV5-6 and TRBJ1-2; no clear D. The CDR3 is made up of 16 amino acids. The ends were cut back, 3 bases at V and 0 bases at J, with 15 bases in the middle. Germline-derived CDR1 and CDR2 are SGHDT and YYEEEE. The CDR3: CASSSTDRGTNYGYTF. The CDR3 nucleotides read TGTGCCAGCAGCTCAACGGACCGTGGGACTAACTATGGCTACACCTTC.

The chain links TRBV18 to TRBJ2-4, with TRBD2 matching 10 bases. Germline V CDR1 and CDR2: KGHSH, LQKENI. The CDR3 sequence is 18 residues long. V lost 4 bases, J lost 5 bases, and 14 bases stayed unmatched. This CDR3 reads CASSRWGYGLAGENIQYF. The CDR3 coding sequence is TGTGCCAGCTCACGGTGGGGATATGGCCTAGCGGGAGAAAACATTCAGTACTTC.

The gene calls are TRBV7-9 and TRBJ1-3, with D hard to call. Germline loops: CDR1 SEHNR, CDR2 FQNEAQ (reference sequence). The CDR3 has 17 residues. V lost 5 bases, J lost 2 bases, and 19 bases lay in between. CDR3: CASSHPRPPRPGNTIYF. The CDR3 nucleotides are TGTGCCAGCAGCCACCCAAGACCGCCGCGGCCTGGAAACACCATATATTTT.

This rearrangement joins TRBV6-6 to TRBJ2-7; a possible D gene is TRBD2 (5 bases). V lost 6 bases and J 3 bases, leaving 18 bases between the germline ends. The germline V gene encodes CDR1 MNHNY and CDR2 SVGAGI (reference sequence). The CDR3 length is 15 residues. The CDR3 DNA sequence: TGTGCCAGCAGCCCTGCGGGCAGCACCTACTACGAGCAGTACTTC. It is translated as CASSPAGSTYYEQYF.

The chain joins TRBV19 to TRBJ2-5; D is unresolved. V lost 0 bases and J 1 base, leaving 3 bases between the germline ends. This CDR3 spans 13 amino acids. In germline, CDR1 is LNHDA, CDR2 SQIVND (reference sequence). This CDR3 reads CASSIEAQETQYF. The DNA of the CDR3 is TGTGCCAGTAGTATAGAGGCCCAAGAGACCCAGTACTTC.

The chain links TRBV6-6 to TRBJ1-5; D is perhaps TRBD1 (6 bases). This CDR3 spans 13 amino acids. Germline lookup yields CDR1 MNHNY and CDR2 SVGAGI (reference sequence). The CDR3 region is CASGGGQVQPQHF. CDR3 sequence (DNA): TGTGCTTCGGGCGGGGGGCAGGTTCAGCCCCAGCATTTT.

Concerning this clone itself: This CDR3 is also generated by other DNA sequences in the sample. The chain combines TRBV27 with TRBJ2-1; TRBD2 matches at 7 bases. The CDR3 length is 13 residues. From germline, CDR1 is MNHEY and CDR2 SMNVEV (reference sequence). V trimming: 6 bases; J trimming: 2 bases; junction bases outside the gene matches: 1. CDR3 nucleotide sequence: TGTGCCAGCAGCGGGGGGACCTACAATGAGCAGTTCTTC. Amino acid sequence: CASSGGTYNEQFF.

This chain joins TRBV28 and TRBJ2-5; tentatively, D is TRBD2 (7 bases). The CDR3 loop spans 14 amino acids. Germline CDR1 and CDR2: MDHEN and SYDVKM. The V and J ends lost 6 bases and 1 base respectively, with 12 bases between them. CDR3 sequence reads: CASREGGGQETQYF. The CDR3 DNA reads TGTGCCAGCAGGGAAGGGGGGGGCCAAGAGACCCAGTACTTC. The whole variable domain, remainder taken from reference TRBV28 and TRBJ2-5, is DVKVTQSSRYLVKRTGEKVFLECVQDMDHENMFWYRQDPGLGLRLIYFSYDVKMKEKGDIPEGYSVSREKKERFSLILESASTNQTSMYLCASREGGGQETQYFGPGTRLLVL.

This clone has a handful of counts. Other nucleotide sequences from this sample produce the same CDR3. The chain has TRBV5-1 and TRBJ2-3; D is perhaps TRBD1 or TRBD2 (5 bases each). The ends were cut back, 1 base at V and 1 base at J, with 10 bases in the middle. CDR3 length: 15 residues. Germline lookup yields CDR1 SGHRS and CDR2 YFSETQ. CDR3 protein: CASSLRDGRTDTQYF. The CDR3 DNA sequence: TGCGCCAGCAGCTTGAGGGACGGACGCACAGATACGCAGTATTTT. Complete variable domain (other parts from reference TRBV5-1 and TRBJ2-3): KAGVTQTPRYLIKTRGQQVTLSCSPISGHRSVSWYQQTPGQGLQFLFEYFSETQRNKGNFPGRFSGRQFSNSRSEMNVSTLELGDSALYLCASSLRDGRTDTQYFGPGTRLTVL.

CDR3 in DNA: TGTGCCAGCAGCTTATTCAGCTATGATGCCCAGTACTTC. As protein: CASSLFSYDAQYF. The chain has TRBV7-2 and TRBJ2-5; D not resolved. CDR1 and CDR2 from the germline V gene are SGHTA and FQGNSA. This CDR3 has 13 residues. V was pared by 2 bases and J by 9 bases, with 13 bases between.

The CDR3 here is CASSVRDRGPYNEQFF. DNA for the CDR3: TGTGCCAGCAGCGTCCGGGACAGGGGGCCATACAATGAGCAGTTCTTC. The rearrangement links TRBV7-9 to TRBJ2-1, with 12 nucleotides matching TRBD1. Germline V gene data show CDR1 as SEHNR and CDR2 as FQNEAQ (reference sequence). V shed 5 bases and J 4 bases; nucleotides not matched to a gene: 6. This CDR3 has 16 residues.

The chain links TRBV28 to TRBJ1-2; no reliable D call. Deletions cut 8 bases from V and 14 bases from J, with 21 bases between. Per the germline V gene, CDR1 is MDHEN and CDR2 is SYDVKM. The CDR3 totals 12 residues. The CDR3, as DNA: TGTGCCAGCGGGCCCTCTCCATCGGCGGAGACCTTC. Residues: CASGPSPSAETF.

The CDR3 nucleotides read TGTGCCAGCAGCTTACGGGGCCAAACCGGGACAGGGTTTTACGAGCAGTACTTC. It translates to CASSLRGQTGTGFYEQYF. The chain uses TRBV7-2 and TRBJ2-7; TRBD1 agrees at 9 bases. Germline CDR1 reads SGHTA; CDR2 reads FQGNSA. This CDR3 region has 18 residues. The V gene end was trimmed by 2 bases and the J gene end by 4 bases; junction bases not matched to a gene: 15.